The subject of this entry is one TCR beta chain. Its antigen remains unknown. CDR3 length: 14 residues. V lost 3 bases, J lost 1 base, and 9 bases lay in between. Germline values: CDR1 KGHSH, CDR2 LQKENI. A single record per CDR3 protein comes from TCRdb applying MiXCR to the 5' RACE reads. The sample includes 520,000 or so distinct CDR3 sequences, under 25% of them seen just once. The data were taken from a study of identical twins. Overall study results and limits: Excess low generation probability was seen in twin-shared out-of-frame alpha sequences.

The sample also formed part of further work on T cells expressing NK-cell markers. As that report states: Most of the eight sequenced donors were HCMV-seropositive; one was seronegative.

The source of this sequence is a woman in her late teens or twenties in good health. This chain links TRBV18 with TRBJ1-1; no reliable D call. The sequencing sample was made of CD4+ T cells sorted from blood. The CDR3 loop reads CASSPSTTNTEAFF. DNA of the CDR3: TGTGCCAGCTCACCCTCGACGACGAACACTGAAGCTTTCTTT.